The 7 T cell receptor beta chains below were found in one sample sequenced in a study of a mutant IDH1 vaccine in newly diagnosed glioma. The time point is: week 35, safety follow-up. Vaccination comprised doses that each held 300 ug of mutant IDH1 20-mer peptide, plus topical imiquimod. Sequenced by immunoSEQ multiplex PCR; TCRdb stores in-frame clones only, minus some. The table includes around 60,000 clones, 80% to 85% detected once. No antigen has been identified for these receptors. The sample here was PBMCs, taken from a glioma patient whose treatment included an IDH1 peptide vaccine. All receptors come from a man aged 25 to 45 with glioma.

This clone was observed once. J is TRBJ2-1 and V is TRBV7-9, with D perhaps matching TRBD2 (5 bases). This CDR3 has 15 residues. Germline values: CDR1 SEHNR, CDR2 FQNEAQ (reference sequence). The V end lost 1 base, the J end lost 3 bases, and 10 bases lay between the germline ends. The CDR3 is CASSLVIGSYNEQFF. CDR3 bases: TGTGCCAGCAGCTTAGTAATAGGGAGCTACAATGAGCAGTTCTTC.

The chain has TRBV28 and TRBJ2-2, with D possibly being TRBD1 (6 bases). The CDR3 runs 15 residues. In germline, CDR1 is MDHEN, CDR2 SYDVKM. V lost 5 bases and J lost 1, with 11 bases in between. The CDR3 sequence is CASSKGTLNTGELFF. CDR3 nucleotides: TGTGCCAGCAGTAAAGGGACATTGAACACCGGGGAGCTGTTTTTT.

The rearrangement joins TRBV18 to TRBJ2-1; TRBD2 matches at 12 bases. The CDR3 is 16 amino acids. Germline CDR1 is KGHSH and CDR2 is LQKENI. Germline trimming cut 3 bases from V and 9 bases from J; bases unmatched to any gene: 9. As DNA, the CDR3 is TGTGCCAGCTCACCGCGGGCTAGCGGGGGGGCGAGTGAGCAGTTCTTC. Translating gives CASSPRASGGASEQFF.

The chain links TRBV29-1 to TRBJ1-3; perhaps TRBD1 as D (6 bases). The CDR3 is 15 amino acids. CDR1 is SQVTM, CDR2 ANQGSEA, per germline. V lost 4 bases and J lost 0, with 13 bases in between. CDR3 in DNA: TGCAGCGTTGTGGACAGAACTGCCTCTGGAAACACCATATATTTT. It specifies CSVVDRTASGNTIYF.

The chain combines TRBV5-3 with TRBJ2-7; unclear D gene. TRBV5-3 belongs to the ORF category, with a function that is uncertain. V shed 0 bases and J shed 4 bases, with 5 bases lying between them. This CDR3 spans 12 amino acids. This chain's CDR3 is CARSLGKYEQYF. The CDR3 DNA follows: TGTGCCAGAAGCTTGGGTAAGTACGAGCAGTACTTC.

CDR3 DNA: TGTGCCAGCAGCTTAGAGAGGGGGGACTACGAGCAGTACTTC. This translates into CASSLERGDYEQYF. The chain has TRBV11-2 and TRBJ2-7, with D possibly being TRBD1 or TRBD2 (6 bases each). The CDR3 has 14 residues. V was clipped by 0 bases and J by 3 bases, with 9 bases between them. Germline CDR1 reads SGHAT; CDR2 reads FQNNGV. The complete variable domain, with remaining parts taken from reference TRBV11-2 and TRBJ2-7, reads EAGVAQSPRYKIIEKRQSVAFWCNPISGHATLYWYQQILGQGPKLLIQFQNNGVVDDSQLPKDRFSAERLKGVDSTLKIQPAKLEDSAVYLCASSLERGDYEQYFGPGTRLTVT.

The chain links TRBV2 to TRBJ1-1; tentative D call: TRBD1 (5 bases). CDR3 size: 14 residues. Trimming cost V 1 base and J 5 bases, with 11 bases left between them. The V gene's germline CDR1 is SNHLY and CDR2 FYNNEI. CDR3 sequence reads: CASSEDEPGTEAFF. Here the CDR3 DNA reads TGTGCCAGCAGTGAAGATGAGCCAGGGACTGAAGCTTTCTTT.